This entry is about one TCR beta chain. Which antigen it targets is not known. The sample holds no much larger clone one base away, and base qualities are not on file. The data derive from a study of blood T cell repertoires in COVID-19 (dated by TCRdb to 2020 to 2021). In terms of the full investigation: Samples from collaborators originated in the United States, Italy and Spain and spanned both the acute and convalescent phases of COVID-19. The material from the prospective study consisted of cDNA or gDNA derived from T cells, B-cell-depleted T cells, or PBMCs. A de-identified subject ID, COVID-19 status, age in years and sex were almost always included in the sample metadata. HLA class I and class II types, where available, came from metadata supplied by the sample provider rather than from assay-based typing. The samples were drawn from two sources: the first 160 participants of the ongoing ImmuneRACE study, and 950 to 1,500 subjects contributed by 6 global collaborators. Deeply sampled blood TCRbeta repertoires from subjects exposed to, actively infected with, or recovered from COVID-19 were included in the dataset. The repertoires were made available in a free public database intended to serve as a resource for research on the immune response to SARS-CoV-2.

TCRbeta CDR3 regions were amplified from genomic DNA by means of the immunoSEQ Assay, a bias-controlled multiplex PCR. Turning to the authors' computational methods: Within the assay, amplification of reference gene primers was used to estimate how many nucleated cells each sample contained. Sequence reads were collapsed and filtered to measure the absolute abundance of every unique TCRbeta CDR3 rearrangement. For each sample, productive Simpson clonality was calculated by taking the square root of Simpson's diversity index across productive rearrangements. The clones in this table, taken by TCRdb from immuneACCESS, are in-frame only. Not every clone is retained; where verified, under half of the shortfall comes from an unresolved V gene, and the cause of the rest is unknown. The V and J calls and clone size are taken from that table; D and trimming were inferred from the DNA. The sample yields about 68,000 clones; approximately 85% were counted once. The ten largest clones capture 20% to 25% of the sample.

Whole blood was collected in K2EDTA tubes by collaborating institutions according to the institutions' own protocols. For TCRbeta analysis, collaborator samples were shipped as frozen whole blood, as isolated PBMCs, or as DNA extracted from either sample type. The paper's findings and limits, for the study overall: The amount of clinical and demographic metadata varied by source and participant and was provided uncurated.

Sequenced sample: peripheral blood. This TCR derives from a man in his forties or fifties with acute or convalescent COVID-19.

Here is the DNA: TGTGCCAGCTCCTCAGTGAGGCGGGACACCGGGGAGCTGTTTTTT. It specifies CASSSVRRDTGELFF. The chain is assembled from TRBV18 and TRBJ2-2; a weak D assignment points to TRBD2 (5 bases agree). V loses 6 bases, J loses 3 bases, and the germline ends lie 14 bases apart. Inclusive of the bounding cysteine and phenylalanine, the CDR3 is 15 residues long. Of all the DNA, just the CDR3 is kept, 45 bases in frame from base 1. The germline V gene yields KGHSH for CDR1 and LQKENI for CDR2.